The present T cell receptor (beta chain) was sequenced within a study of cytomegalovirus exposure and HLA in healthy donors. General study findings and limits: Diagnosis of cytomegalovirus status made by the classifier reportedly showed high specificity and sensitivity.

Details on this clone: Its antigen is currently unknown. The junction shows a germline mismatch at one end, possibly a read error.

The PCR employed 60 Vbeta primers together with 13 Jbeta primers. The method was immunoSEQ multiplex PCR; TCRdb's version includes in-frame clones alone and lacks a portion of them. In the table there are about 130,000 clones, approximately 84% of which are singletons. The CDR3 loop spans 18 amino acids. Germline lookup yields CDR1 SEHNR and CDR2 FQNEAQ (reference sequence). The chain links TRBV7-9 to TRBJ1-2; 8 bases match TRBD1. The TCR originated in a boy aged 2 to 10 in good health and CMV-seronegative. Sample: PBMCs. The CDR3 coding sequence is TGTTCCAGCAGCCAAATCACGACAGGGGCAAACCTCCGCTATGGCTACACCTTC. Its translation: CSSSQITTGANLRYGYTF. The whole variable domain, remainder taken from reference TRBV7-9 and TRBJ1-2, is DTGVSQNPRHKITKRGQNVTFRCDPISEHNRLYWYRQTLGQGPEFLTYFQNEAQLEKSRLLSDRFSAERPKGSFSTLEIQRTEQGDSAMYLCSSSQITTGANLRYGYTFGSGTRLTVV.